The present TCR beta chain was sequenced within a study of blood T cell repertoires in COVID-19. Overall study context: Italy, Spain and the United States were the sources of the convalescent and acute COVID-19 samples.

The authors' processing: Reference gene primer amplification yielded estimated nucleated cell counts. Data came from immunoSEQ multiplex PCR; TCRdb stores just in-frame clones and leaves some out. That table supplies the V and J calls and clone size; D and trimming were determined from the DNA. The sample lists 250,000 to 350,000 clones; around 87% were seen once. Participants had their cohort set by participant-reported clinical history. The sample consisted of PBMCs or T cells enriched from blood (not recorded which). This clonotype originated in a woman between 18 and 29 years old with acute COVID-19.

The CDR3 DNA reads as TGTGCCAGCAGGGGACAGGGCGGTAATGAGCAGTTCTTC. It translates to CASRGQGGNEQFF. This rearrangement joins TRBV5-8 to TRBJ2-1, with 9 bases fitting TRBD1. Germline V lookup: CDR1 SGHTS, CDR2 YDEGEE. Unmatched junction bases numbered 4, after V lost 5 bases and J lost 7 bases. The CDR3 consists of 13 residues.